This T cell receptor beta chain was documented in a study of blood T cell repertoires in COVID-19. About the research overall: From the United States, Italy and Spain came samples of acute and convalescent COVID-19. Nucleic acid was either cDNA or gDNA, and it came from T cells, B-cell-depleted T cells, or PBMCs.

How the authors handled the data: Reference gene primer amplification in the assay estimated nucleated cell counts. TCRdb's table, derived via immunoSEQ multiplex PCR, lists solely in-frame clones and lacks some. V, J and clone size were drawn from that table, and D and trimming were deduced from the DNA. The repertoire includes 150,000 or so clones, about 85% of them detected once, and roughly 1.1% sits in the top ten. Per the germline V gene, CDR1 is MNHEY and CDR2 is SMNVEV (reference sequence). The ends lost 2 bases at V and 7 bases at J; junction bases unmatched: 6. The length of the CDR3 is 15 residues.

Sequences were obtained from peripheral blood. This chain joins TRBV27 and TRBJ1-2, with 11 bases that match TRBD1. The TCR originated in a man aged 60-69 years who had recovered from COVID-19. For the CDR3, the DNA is TGTGCCAGCAGTTTACGTGGACAGGGGGCTAGTGGCTACACCTTC. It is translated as CASSLRGQGASGYTF.